This T cell receptor beta chain was documented in a study of shared clonotypes between healthy human individuals. Study-wide results and limits: Of the naive CD4 clonotypes, about 5% were shared across several donors. Generation of non-shared clonotypes was less probable than generation of clonotypes shared by all four donors.

Under the authors' procedure: Junction-only immunoSEQ sequences carried no quality scores, so filtering differed. Sequencing was performed with immunoSEQ multiplex PCR; in TCRdb, only in-frame clones are kept and a portion is missing. V, J and clone size are taken as reported in that table, and D and trimming were inferred from the DNA itself. The profile covers about 640,000 clones, with roughly 78% appearing a single time and about 1.8% taken by the ten largest. Remarks on this clone: As yet, its antigen is unknown.

Germline-derived CDR1 and CDR2 are SGHTA and FQGTGA. V lost 1 base and J lost 3, with 13 bases in between. This CDR3 contains 15 residues. The V gene is TRBV7-3, the J gene TRBJ2-7; maybe TRBD2 (5 bases). Sequencing input: memory CD4+ T cells sorted from blood. Subset noted: CD45RA-negative fraction. The TCR originated in a woman in her twenties or thirties in good health. In DNA form, the CDR3 reads TGTGCCAGCAGCTTAAGTACCGGGAAGGGCTACGAGCAGTACTTC. Amino acid sequence: CASSLSTGKGYEQYF. The whole variable domain, remainder taken from reference TRBV7-3 and TRBJ2-7, is GAGVSQTPSNKVTEKGKYVELRCDPISGHTALYWYRQSLGQGPEFLIYFQGTGAADDSGLPNDRFFAVRPEGSVSTLKIQRTERGDSAVYLCASSLSTGKGYEQYFGPGTRLTVT.